The rows below give T cell receptor beta chains drawn from one sample of a study of blood T cells in healthy people across ages. TCRdb redid the calling of the 5' RACE reads with MiXCR, one entry per CDR3 protein. Of about 1 million distinct CDR3 sequences in the sample, over 35% were seen once. Sequencing was done on a sample of blood. The receptors were sampled from a woman aged 60-75 years in good health. Both conserved end residues are part of each CDR3. A D gene is named only where the DNA matches it firmly. Clone size is shown for a subset of rows, as once, few, many or a class of expanded clone.

j_gene | v_gene | abundance | d_gene | CDR3aa | CDR3nt
TRBJ2-1 | TRBV28 | few | . | CASSLAPGVAANEQFF | TGTGCCAGCAGTTTAGCCCCGGGGGTAGCGGCCAATGAGCAGTTCTTC
TRBJ2-4 | TRBV10-3 | many | . | CAIGNRGNIQYF | TGTGCCATCGGTAATCGGGGGAACATTCAGTACTTC
TRBJ2-7 | TRBV6-5 | once | TRBD2 | CASSYSGTSASYEQYF | TGTGCCAGCAGTTACTCTGGTACTAGCGCATCCTACGAGCAGTACTTC
TRBJ2-4 | TRBV2 | once | . | CASSDPGQITQYF | TGTGCCAGCAGTGATCCGGGACAAATAACGCAGTACTTC
TRBJ1-1 | TRBV25-1 | . | TRBD1 | CASGDWTGALGTEAFF | TGTGCCAGCGGTGACTGGACAGGGGCGTTGGGCACTGAAGCTTTCTTT
TRBJ2-7 | TRBV11-2 | once | . | CASSLGHGGYEQYF | TGTGCCAGCAGCTTGGGCCACGGCGGTTACGAGCAGTACTTC
TRBJ1-2 | TRBV27 | . | . | CAARGDNYGYTF | TGTGCCGCAAGGGGGGATAACTATGGCTACACCTTC
TRBJ2-3 | TRBV2 | . | . | CASRYSTDTQYF | TGTGCCAGCAGGTATAGCACAGATACGCAGTATTTT
TRBJ2-3 | TRBV20-1 | . | . | CSAEGRGEVFTDTQYF | TGCAGTGCAGAGGGGCGGGGCGAGGTGTTCACAGATACGCAGTATTTT
TRBJ2-1 | TRBV7-2 | many | . | CASSPLSFNEQFF | TGTGCCAGCAGCCCCCTTTCTTTCAATGAGCAGTTCTTC
TRBJ1-6 | TRBV10-3 | . | . | CAISAQNNSPLHF | TGTGCCATCAGTGCACAGAATAATTCACCCCTCCACTTT
TRBJ2-1 | TRBV18 | . | TRBD1 | CASSPGTGGTYNEQFF | TGTGCCAGCTCACCAGGGACAGGCGGGACCTACAATGAGCAGTTCTTC
TRBJ1-2 | TRBV11-1 | . | . | CASSPRTGMRTYGYTF | TGTGCCAGCAGCCCGCGGACCGGGATGAGGACTTATGGCTACACCTTC
TRBJ2-3 | TRBV28 | . | . | CASSPPGMTASTDTQYF | TGTGCCAGCAGTCCCCCGGGGATGACAGCTAGCACAGATACGCAGTATTTT
TRBJ2-7 | TRBV7-2 | few | . | CASSLRAPPTEQYF | TGTGCCAGCAGCTTACGGGCCCCACCCACCGAGCAGTACTTC
TRBJ2-3 | TRBV7-3 | . | . | CASSLLATDAQYF | TGCGCCAGCAGCTTATTGGCGACAGATGCGCAGTATTTT
TRBJ2-1 | TRBV4-1 | few | . | CASQGRSYNEQFF | TGCGCCAGCCAAGGCAGGTCCTACAATGAGCAGTTCTTC
TRBJ2-1 | TRBV4-2 | . | . | CASSQDLEISPYNEQFF | TGTGCCAGCAGCCAAGATCTCGAGATCTCTCCTTACAATGAGCAGTTCTTC
TRBJ2-5 | TRBV11-3 | . | . | CASSLGTSVQYF | TGTGCCAGCAGCTTAGGGACCTCAGTACAGTACTTC
TRBJ2-7 | TRBV27 | few | . | CASSLSTGDATYEQYF | TGTGCCAGCAGTTTATCCACGGGGGACGCCACCTACGAGCAGTACTTC
TRBJ2-3 | TRBV18 | . | . | CASSDSFDTQYF | TGTGCCAGCTCAGACAGTTTTGATACGCAGTATTTT
TRBJ2-5 | TRBV27 | . | . | CASRTREETQYF | TGTGCCAGCCGGACACGAGAAGAGACCCAGTACTTC
TRBJ2-7 | TRBV28 | many | . | CASSSVNSYEQYF | TGTGCCAGCAGTTCCGTAAACTCCTACGAGCAGTACTTC
TRBJ2-5 | TRBV7-9 | many | . | CASSLDGQETQYF | TGTGCCAGCAGCTTGGACGGACAAGAGACCCAGTACTTC
TRBJ2-2 | TRBV7-9 | . | . | CASSLRVSENTGELFF | TGTGCCAGCAGCCTAAGGGTTAGCGAGAACACCGGGGAGCTGTTTTTT
TRBJ2-1 | TRBV12-3/TRBV12-4 | . | . | CASSLWGHNEQFF | TGTGCCAGCAGTTTATGGGGTCACAATGAGCAGTTCTTC
TRBJ2-5 | TRBV4-2 | . | TRBD2 | CASSPAGGAETQYF | TGTGCCAGCAGCCCAGCGGGAGGAGCAGAGACCCAGTACTTC
TRBJ1-2 | TRBV29-1 | . | . | CSVDAGVRAGYTF | TGCAGCGTTGACGCCGGGGTCAGGGCGGGCTACACCTTC
TRBJ2-7 | TRBV20-1 | . | TRBD2 | CSARLSGGSYEQYF | TGCAGTGCTAGACTTAGCGGGGGCTCCTACGAGCAGTACTTC
TRBJ2-3 | TRBV2 | . | . | CASSEGTQTYTQYF | TGTGCCAGCAGTGAAGGGACCCAAACATATACGCAGTATTTT
TRBJ2-1 | TRBV11-2 | . | TRBD1 | CASSLADRGIDEQFF | TGTGCCAGCAGCTTAGCGGACAGGGGTATTGATGAGCAGTTCTTC
TRBJ2-3 | TRBV6-5 | . | TRBD2 | CASSKTSGATDTQYF | TGTGCCAGCAGTAAAACTAGCGGTGCCACAGATACGCAGTATTTT
TRBJ2-7 | TRBV29-1 | . | . | CSVGEASYKQYF | TGCAGCGTTGGAGAAGCCTCCTACAAGCAGTACTTC
TRBJ1-6 | TRBV7-9 | . | TRBD1 | CASSFQGTGVNSPLHF | TGTGCCAGCAGCTTTCAGGGGACAGGGGTCAATTCACCCCTCCACTTT
TRBJ1-5 | TRBV12-3/TRBV12-4 | . | TRBD1 | CASSIEGTGRPNQPQHF | TGTGCCAGCAGTATCGAAGGGACAGGGAGACCTAATCAGCCCCAGCATTTT
TRBJ2-1 | TRBV29-1 | . | . | CSVAPGRNEQFF | TGCAGCGTTGCCCCTGGGAGAAATGAGCAGTTCTTC
TRBJ2-3 | TRBV5-1 | . | . | CASSLVSFTDTQYF | TGCGCCAGCAGCTTGGTTAGTTTCACAGATACGCAGTATTTT
TRBJ2-1 | TRBV15 | . | TRBD2 | CATSRARGSPNEQFF | TGTGCCACCAGCAGAGCTCGCGGGAGCCCGAATGAGCAGTTCTTC
TRBJ2-3 | TRBV27 | few | TRBD2 | CASSSSGRFNTQYF | TGTGCCAGCAGTTCAAGCGGGAGGTTTAATACGCAGTATTTT
TRBJ1-2 | TRBV20-1 | . | TRBD1 | CSARARDRDPGYTF | TGCAGTGCTAGAGCCCGGGACAGGGATCCTGGCTACACCTTC